The present entry profiles one T cell receptor beta chain with its context. Trimming pared 3 bases from V and 5 bases from J, leaving 10 bases between. Per the germline V gene, CDR1 is SGHVS and CDR2 is FNYEAQ. The CDR3 is 14 residues long. How the authors handled the data: Amplified reference gene primers provided the basis for estimating nucleated cell counts. The data were produced by immunoSEQ multiplex PCR, yet TCRdb's version contains in-frame clones alone and is incomplete. V and J calls and clone size come straight from that table; D and trimming were deduced from the DNA. The sample consists of 150,000 or so clones, approximately 91% of them appearing once. This entry belongs to a study of blood T cell repertoires in COVID-19. Study-wide context: PBMCs, B-cell-depleted T cells, or T cells provided the cDNA or gDNA that made up the material.

Sample: peripheral blood. V is TRBV7-6 and J is TRBJ1-4; unclear D gene. The TCR comes from a man in his late teens or twenties with acute or convalescent COVID-19. The CDR3 here is CASSFTTGNEKLFF. In nucleotides, the CDR3 is TGTGCCAGCAGCTTTACGACGGGGAATGAAAAACTGTTTTTT.